The rows below give T cell receptor beta chains drawn from one sample of a study of OX40 agonist ivuxolimab in advanced cancers. Using immunoSEQ multiplex PCR, the repertoire was profiled, and TCRdb retains in-frame clones only, with some absent. The data show 60,000 or so clones, over 80% seen once. The sample was CD4+ or CD8+ T cells sorted from blood, taken in a trial of the OX40 agonist ivuxolimab. Receptors were obtained from an adult with an advanced solid tumor such as melanoma, head and neck, liver or kidney cancer. Both conserved end residues are part of each CDR3. The D gene is left open where the match is weak. Clone sizes are given selectively: once, few, many, or a class where the clone is expanded.

CDR3: CASSPQGSRGEKLFF; DNA: TGTGCCAGCAGTCCACAGGGTTCTCGCGGTGAAAAACTGTTTTTT; D: -; J: TRBJ1-4; size: -; V: TRBV2
CDR3: CASSPIGKTYEQYF; DNA: TGTGCCAGCTCACCAATCGGCAAGACCTACGAGCAGTACTTC; D: -; J: TRBJ2-7; size: -; V: TRBV18
CDR3: CASSLESGGYEQYF; DNA: TGTGCCAGCAGCTTAGAATCCGGGGGCTACGAGCAGTACTTC; D: -; J: TRBJ2-7; size: -; V: TRBV11-3
CDR3: CASSPGTGESNEQFF; DNA: TGCGCCAGCAGCCCCGGGACAGGGGAGAGCAATGAGCAGTTCTTC; D: TRBD1; J: TRBJ2-1; size: -; V: TRBV5-1
CDR3: CASSGGVNYEQYF; DNA: TGTGCCAGCAGTGGGGGGGTAAACTACGAGCAGTACTTC; D: TRBD2; J: TRBJ2-7; size: -; V: TRBV28
CDR3: CASSLESPSGAYEQYF; DNA: TGTGCCAGCAGCTTAGAATCGCCTAGCGGGGCCTACGAGCAGTACTTC; D: TRBD2; J: TRBJ2-7; size: -; V: TRBV13
CDR3: CASSERGIMTAF; DNA: TGTGCCAGCAGTGAAAGGGGGATAATGACAGCTTTT; D: -; J: TRBJ1-4; size: -; V: TRBV6-1
CDR3: CASSTGTGLSYEQYF; DNA: TGTGCCAGCAGCACCGGGACAGGGCTTTCCTACGAGCAGTACTTC; D: TRBD1; J: TRBJ2-7; size: once; V: TRBV5-4
CDR3: CASSLGVLAGGLQETQYF; DNA: TGCGCCAGCAGCTTGGGGGTGCTAGCGGGAGGCCTTCAGGAGACCCAGTACTTC; D: TRBD2; J: TRBJ2-5; size: few; V: TRBV5-1
CDR3: CASSSGTGRAFF; DNA: TGTGCCAGCAGTTCCGGGACAGGGCGAGCTTTCTTT; D: TRBD1; J: TRBJ1-1; size: -; V: TRBV25-1
CDR3: CASSLFSWTSGSRAYNEQFF; DNA: TGTGCCAGCAGTTTATTCTCTTGGACTAGCGGGAGTCGTGCCTACAATGAGCAGTTCTTC; D: TRBD2; J: TRBJ2-1; size: -; V: TRBV27
CDR3: CASSNGDTLAYEKLFF; DNA: TGCGCCAGCAGCAACGGGGACACTCTAGCGTACGAAAAACTGTTTTTT; D: -; J: TRBJ1-4; size: -; V: TRBV5-1
CDR3: CASRRGRGILGYTF; DNA: TGCGCCAGCAGAAGGGGGAGGGGGATTCTTGGCTACACCTTC; D: -; J: TRBJ1-2; size: -; V: TRBV4-1
CDR3: CASTVRRGLYQETQYF; DNA: TGTGCCAGCACAGTTCGCAGGGGGTTGTACCAAGAGACCCAGTACTTC; D: TRBD1; J: TRBJ2-5; size: once; V: TRBV2
CDR3: CSVDPGLGNTIYF; DNA: TGCAGCGTTGACCCCGGACTCGGAAACACCATATATTTT; D: -; J: TRBJ1-3; size: -; V: TRBV29-1
CDR3: CASSLTGGVGYGYTF; DNA: TGTGCCAGCAGCCTTACAGGGGGCGTGGGGTATGGCTACACCTTC; D: TRBD1; J: TRBJ1-2; size: -; V: TRBV7-2
CDR3: CASSSTGVYGYTF; DNA: TGTGCCAGCAGTTCCACAGGGGTCTATGGCTACACCTTC; D: TRBD1; J: TRBJ1-2; size: -; V: TRBV6-1
CDR3: CASSQRWGRGSYEQYF; DNA: TGCGCCAGCAGCCAGCGGTGGGGAAGAGGGTCCTACGAGCAGTACTTC; D: -; J: TRBJ2-7; size: -; V: TRBV4-3
CDR3: CASSIDFRGYEQYF; DNA: TGTGCCAGTAGTATAGATTTCAGGGGCTACGAGCAGTACTTC; D: -; J: TRBJ2-7; size: few; V: TRBV19
CDR3: CASSLTIGNSPLHF; DNA: TGTGCCAGCAGCCTAACTATAGGGAATTCACCCCTCCACTTT; D: -; J: TRBJ1-6; size: -; V: TRBV5-4
CDR3: CASSLVVWQATYEQYF; DNA: TGTGCCAGCAGCTTAGTGGTTTGGCAGGCTACCTACGAGCAGTACTTC; D: -; J: TRBJ2-7; size: -; V: TRBV11-2
CDR3: CASSPGAEETQYF; DNA: TGTGCCAGCAGTCCAGGGGCAGAGGAGACCCAGTACTTC; D: -; J: TRBJ2-5; size: -; V: TRBV7-2
CDR3: CASSYLSGGPYEQYF; DNA: TGTGCCAGCAGCTACCTATCGGGGGGGCCCTACGAGCAGTACTTC; D: TRBD2; J: TRBJ2-7; size: -; V: TRBV5-4
CDR3: CSVLSGTHTGNEQYF; DNA: TGCAGCGTGTTAAGTGGGACACACACGGGCAACGAGCAGTACTTC; D: -; J: TRBJ2-7; size: -; V: TRBV29-1
CDR3: CASNSRDRGYNEQFF; DNA: TGTGCCAGTAACTCCCGGGACAGGGGGTACAATGAGCAGTTCTTC; D: TRBD1; J: TRBJ2-1; size: many; V: TRBV19
CDR3: CAWSVGQPLNEQFF; DNA: TGTGCCTGGAGTGTAGGGCAGCCATTGAATGAGCAGTTCTTC; D: -; J: TRBJ2-1; size: -; V: TRBV30
CDR3: CASSFVFTGNTEAFF; DNA: TGTGCCAGCAGCTTTGTATTCACAGGGAACACTGAAGCTTTCTTT; D: -; J: TRBJ1-1; size: -; V: TRBV5-6
CDR3: CASSESRGGAYEQYF; DNA: TGCGCCAGCAGTGAGTCGAGGGGGGGCGCCTACGAGCAGTACTTC; D: -; J: TRBJ2-7; size: -; V: TRBV10-2
CDR3: CSARGQGSQHF; DNA: TGCAGTGCTAGGGGACAGGGCTCACAGCATTTT; D: TRBD1; J: TRBJ1-5; size: many; V: TRBV20-1
CDR3: CASSFRQGMGLLEAFF; DNA: TGTGCCAGCAGTTTCAGACAGGGGATGGGGCTTTTAGAAGCTTTCTTT; D: TRBD1; J: TRBJ1-1; size: -; V: TRBV28
CDR3: CASSLALAGSYNEQFF; DNA: TGTGCCAGCAGCTTAGCTCTAGCGGGGAGCTACAATGAGCAGTTCTTC; D: TRBD2; J: TRBJ2-1; size: -; V: TRBV7-9
CDR3: CASSPDRDEQFF; DNA: TGTGCCAGCAGCCCCGACAGGGATGAGCAGTTCTTC; D: TRBD1; J: TRBJ2-1; size: -; V: TRBV9
CDR3: CASGSGYNEQFF; DNA: TGTGCCAGTGGCTCAGGATACAATGAGCAGTTCTTC; D: -; J: TRBJ2-1; size: once; V: TRBV7-2
CDR3: CASSRGLNTGELFF; DNA: TGTGCCAGCAGTCGCGGACTTAACACCGGGGAGCTGTTTTTT; D: -; J: TRBJ2-2; size: once; V: TRBV6-5
CDR3: CASSLVQTANQETQYF; DNA: TGTGCCAGCAGCTTAGTGCAGACAGCGAACCAAGAGACCCAGTACTTC; D: -; J: TRBJ2-5; size: -; V: TRBV7-9
CDR3: CASNSRDRGLGANVLTF; DNA: TGTGCCAGCAATTCCCGGGACAGGGGGCTTGGGGCCAACGTCCTGACTTTC; D: TRBD1; J: TRBJ2-6; size: -; V: TRBV19
CDR3: CASSPRANTEAFF; DNA: TGTGCCAGCTCACCAAGGGCGAACACTGAAGCTTTCTTT; D: -; J: TRBJ1-1; size: -; V: TRBV18
CDR3: CASSQDSGDPAYEQYF; DNA: TGCGCCAGCAGCCAAGATTCAGGGGATCCCGCCTACGAGCAGTACTTC; D: -; J: TRBJ2-7; size: -; V: TRBV4-3
CDR3: CASSPLFTDTQYF; DNA: TGTGCCAGCAGTCCCCTTTTCACAGATACGCAGTATTTT; D: -; J: TRBJ2-3; size: -; V: TRBV2
CDR3: CASSLAQGVTTEAFF; DNA: TGTGCCAGCAGCTTAGCCCAGGGGGTTACCACTGAAGCTTTCTTT; D: TRBD1; J: TRBJ1-1; size: -; V: TRBV7-2
CDR3: CAGNRAENTEAFF; DNA: TGTGCCGGGAACAGGGCTGAGAACACTGAAGCTTTCTTT; D: -; J: TRBJ1-1; size: -; V: TRBV2
CDR3: CASSSTSGGAGEQFF; DNA: TGTGCCAGTAGTTCAACTAGCGGGGGGGCGGGTGAGCAGTTCTTC; D: TRBD2; J: TRBJ2-1; size: -; V: TRBV19